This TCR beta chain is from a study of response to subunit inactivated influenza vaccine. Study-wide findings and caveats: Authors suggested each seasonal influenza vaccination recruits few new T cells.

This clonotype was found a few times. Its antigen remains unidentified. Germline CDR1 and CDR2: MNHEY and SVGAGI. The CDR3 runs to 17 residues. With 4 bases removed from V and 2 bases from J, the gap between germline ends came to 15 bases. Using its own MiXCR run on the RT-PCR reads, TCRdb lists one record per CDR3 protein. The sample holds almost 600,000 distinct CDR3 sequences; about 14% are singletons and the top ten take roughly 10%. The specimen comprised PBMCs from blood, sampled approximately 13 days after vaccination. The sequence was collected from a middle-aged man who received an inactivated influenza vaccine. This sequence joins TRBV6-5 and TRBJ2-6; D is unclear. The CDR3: CASSFLGRPPGANVLTF. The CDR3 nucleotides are TGTGCCAGCAGTTTCTTAGGACGGCCCCCTGGGGCCAACGTCCTGACTTTC.